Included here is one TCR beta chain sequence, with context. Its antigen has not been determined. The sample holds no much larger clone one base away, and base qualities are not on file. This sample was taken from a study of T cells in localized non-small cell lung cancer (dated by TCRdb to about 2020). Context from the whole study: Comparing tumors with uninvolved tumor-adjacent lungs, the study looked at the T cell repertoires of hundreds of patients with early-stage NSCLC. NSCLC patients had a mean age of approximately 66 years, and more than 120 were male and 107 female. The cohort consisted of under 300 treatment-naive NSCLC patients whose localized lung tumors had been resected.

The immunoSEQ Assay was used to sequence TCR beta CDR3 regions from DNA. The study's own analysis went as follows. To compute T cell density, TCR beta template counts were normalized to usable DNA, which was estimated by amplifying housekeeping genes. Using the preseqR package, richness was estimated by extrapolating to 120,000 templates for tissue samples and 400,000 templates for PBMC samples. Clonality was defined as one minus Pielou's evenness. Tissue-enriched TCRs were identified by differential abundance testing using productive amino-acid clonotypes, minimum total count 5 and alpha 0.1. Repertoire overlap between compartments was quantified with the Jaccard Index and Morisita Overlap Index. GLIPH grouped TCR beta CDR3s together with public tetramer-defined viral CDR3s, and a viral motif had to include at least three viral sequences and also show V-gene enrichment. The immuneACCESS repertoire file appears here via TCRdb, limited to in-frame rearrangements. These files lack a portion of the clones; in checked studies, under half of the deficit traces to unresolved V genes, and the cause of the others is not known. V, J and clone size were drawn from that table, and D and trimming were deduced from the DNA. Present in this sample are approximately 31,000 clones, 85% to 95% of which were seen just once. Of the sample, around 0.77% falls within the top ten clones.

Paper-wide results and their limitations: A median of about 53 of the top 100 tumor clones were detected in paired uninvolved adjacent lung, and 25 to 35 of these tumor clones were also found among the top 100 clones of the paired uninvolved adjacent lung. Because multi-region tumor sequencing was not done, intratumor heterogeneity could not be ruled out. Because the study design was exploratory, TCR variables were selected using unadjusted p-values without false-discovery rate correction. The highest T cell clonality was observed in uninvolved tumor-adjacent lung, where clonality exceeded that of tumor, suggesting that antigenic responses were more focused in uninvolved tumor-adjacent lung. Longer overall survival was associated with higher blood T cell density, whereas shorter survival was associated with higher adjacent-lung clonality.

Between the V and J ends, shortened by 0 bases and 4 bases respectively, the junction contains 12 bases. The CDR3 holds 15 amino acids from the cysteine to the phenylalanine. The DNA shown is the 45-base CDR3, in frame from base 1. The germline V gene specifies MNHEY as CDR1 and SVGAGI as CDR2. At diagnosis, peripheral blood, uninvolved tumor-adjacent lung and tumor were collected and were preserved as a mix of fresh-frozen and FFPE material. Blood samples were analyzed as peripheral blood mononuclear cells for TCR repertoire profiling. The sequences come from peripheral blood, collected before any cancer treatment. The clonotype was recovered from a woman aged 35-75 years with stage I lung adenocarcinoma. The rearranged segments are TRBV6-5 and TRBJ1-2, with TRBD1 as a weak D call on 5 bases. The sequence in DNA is TGTGCCAGCAGTTACTCGACTTCAGGGATCTATGGCTACACCTTC. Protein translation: CASSYSTSGIYGYTF.